Listed here are 8 T cell receptor beta chains from one sample, sequenced in a study of identical twins. MiXCR, run by TCRdb on the 5' RACE reads, gives a single entry per CDR3 protein. The profile shows about 700,000 distinct CDR3 sequences, 8.5% to 9% of them singletons. The same data also went into a second study, on yellow fever vaccine responses in identical twins.

Sequenced sample: PBMCs. The receptors derive from a woman between 18 and 29 years old in good health.

There are a few counts of this clonotype. The chain combines TRBV7-9 with TRBJ1-1, with 11 bases matching TRBD1. V gave up 5 bases and J gave up 5 bases; unmatched junction bases: 7. The CDR3 runs to 15 residues. CDR1 and CDR2 (germline): SEHNR, FQNEAQ (reference sequence). The CDR3 region is CASSAGQGALTEAFF. The DNA for the CDR3 is TGTGCCAGCAGCGCTGGACAGGGGGCGCTGACTGAAGCTTTCTTT.

The gene calls are TRBV15 and TRBJ2-1; 8 nucleotides agree with TRBD1. CDR1 is LNHNV and CDR2 is YYDKDF in the germline V gene (reference sequence). This CDR3 has 14 residues. Germline trimming cut 3 bases from V and 4 bases from J; bases unmatched to any gene: 2. For the CDR3, the DNA is TGTGCCACCAGCAGGGGGACAGGTTACAATGAGCAGTTCTTC. Protein sequence: CATSRGTGYNEQFF.

Ten or more counts support this clonotype. The chain joins TRBV12-3 or TRBV12-4 to TRBJ2-7; 9 bases fit TRBD1. The J segment lost 4 bases and the V segment lost 5 bases, leaving 6 bases of the junction unmatched. This CDR3 has 14 amino acids. CDR3 in amino acids: CASSTRTGAYEQYF. DNA of the CDR3: TGTGCCAGCAGTACCCGGACAGGGGCGTACGAGCAGTACTTC.

This clonotype appeared many times. The V call is TRBV2, the J call TRBJ2-2; weak D call: TRBD1 (5 bases). Germline CDR1 is SNHLY and CDR2 is FYNNEI. V was pared by 7 bases and J by 4 bases, with 10 bases between. This CDR3 has 13 amino acids. The CDR3 coding sequence is TGTGCCAGCATCCGACAGACCACCGGGGAGCTGTTTTTT. Translation: CASIRQTTGELFF.

This clonotype has a handful of counts. The V and J genes are TRBV28 and TRBJ2-1; 9 bases are shared with TRBD2. The CDR3 spans 14 residues. The germline V gene has CDR1 MDHEN and CDR2 SYDVKM. V lost 6 bases, J lost 5 bases, and 5 bases stayed unmatched. CDR3 in amino acids: CASRTSGANNEQFF. In DNA form, the CDR3 reads TGTGCCAGCAGGACTAGCGGAGCAAACAATGAGCAGTTCTTC.

This clonotype occurred a few times. This chain connects TRBV28 to TRBJ2-7, with D perhaps given as TRBD1 or TRBD2 (5 bases each). V was pared by 6 bases and J by 4 bases, with 16 bases between. Germline V gene lookup returns CDR1 MDHEN and CDR2 SYDVKM. The CDR3 loop spans 14 amino acids. This CDR3 reads CASRVPGPPYEQYF. The CDR3 DNA follows: TGTGCCAGCAGAGTCCCGGGACCACCTTACGAGCAGTACTTC.

The genes are TRBV6-5 and TRBJ1-5, with D possibly matching TRBD1 (6 bases). V shed 3 bases and J shed 9 bases, with 21 bases lying between them. Per germline, CDR1 MNHEY and CDR2 SVGAGI. This CDR3 has 16 amino acids. The CDR3 is CASSYGGGGSLGPQHF. Here the CDR3 DNA reads TGTGCCAGCAGTTATGGTGGAGGGGGGTCGCTCGGGCCCCAGCATTTT.

The gene calls are TRBV29-1 and TRBJ2-1, with D unresolved. The V and J ends lost 6 bases and 0 bases respectively, with 12 bases between them. The germline V gene encodes CDR1 SQVTM and CDR2 ANQGSEA. The CDR3 is made up of 14 amino acids. The CDR3 DNA sequence: TGCAGCGTCGTTTACACGAGCTCCTACAATGAGCAGTTCTTC. Its translation: CSVVYTSSYNEQFF.